These T cell receptor beta chains were read from a single sample in a study of T cells in Graves' hyperthyroidism and ophthalmopathy. TCRdb processed the multiplex PCR reads anew with MiXCR; each CDR3 protein has one entry. The repertoire holds roughly 290,000 distinct CDR3 sequences, with roughly 15% as singletons. Sequencing was done on a sample of blood. These receptors all stem from a woman aged 25-40 years with Graves' hyperthyroidism that later progressed to Graves' ophthalmopathy. CDR3s leave out the opening cysteine and the closing phenylalanine or tryptophan. Not all rows give a size; the values are once, few, many and, for expanded clones, a class.

CDR3 | J | V | size
SASTAVLPYNEQF | TRBJ2-1 | TRBV20-1 | many
ASSPPDRYEQY | TRBJ2-7 | TRBV18 | many
ASSLIVGGHTVQVQY | TRBJ2-5 | TRBV7-8 | many
ASSVGSDGGYTGELF | TRBJ2-2 | TRBV5-1 | many
ASSLVWGQGGYT | TRBJ1-2 | TRBV27 | few
ASSLAPDGELF | TRBJ2-2 | TRBV7-8 | -
ASSTGTSGRDETDTQY | TRBJ2-3 | TRBV12-3/TRBV12-4 | many
ATSTNRQGGYNEQF | TRBJ2-1 | TRBV24-1 | few
ASSWTSGRAYEQY | TRBJ2-7 | TRBV7-2 | many
ASSQELGNSPLH | TRBJ1-6 | TRBV3-1 | few
ASSYSSSGSLGGYEQY | TRBJ2-7 | TRBV6-2/TRBV6-3 | few
ASSPGLAGGRNEQF | TRBJ2-1 | TRBV7-9 | many
ASSFGGGERVETQY | TRBJ2-5 | TRBV6-1 | few
ASSQDIERLGYT | TRBJ1-2 | TRBV4-1 | -
ASIGLVEQY | TRBJ2-7 | TRBV30 | many
ATSQQQGARGYT | TRBJ1-2 | TRBV15 | many
SASSPGLAGSNEQF | TRBJ2-1 | TRBV20-1 | many
ASSRTYSGGDRKNIQY | TRBJ2-4 | TRBV7-9 | many
ASSHRDFPYEQY | TRBJ2-7 | TRBV4-3 | -
ASSLPPGQGGGGYT | TRBJ1-2 | TRBV28 | many
ASSHSRRDNTDTQY | TRBJ2-3 | TRBV3-1 | many
ASSDQGARETQY | TRBJ2-5 | TRBV6-1 | many
ASSPYTGAEQPQH | TRBJ1-5 | TRBV7-9 | many
ASSLRTGTSGDTQY | TRBJ2-3 | TRBV3-1 | many
AWSAQGAAGYT | TRBJ1-2 | TRBV30 | many
ASSSPGTSYEQY | TRBJ2-7 | TRBV27 | many
ASSGTSGRYLYTQY | TRBJ2-3 | TRBV6-2/TRBV6-3 | once
ASSQEGGRPDTQY | TRBJ2-3 | TRBV4-3 | -
ASSVTGGAVEAF | TRBJ1-1 | TRBV7-9 | many
ASSLVSLSETQY | TRBJ2-5 | TRBV7-9 | -
ASTPGQGAREKLF | TRBJ1-4 | TRBV7-2 | many
ASKSLEGTSSYNEQF | TRBJ2-1 | TRBV19 | few
ASSLGYSYNEQF | TRBJ2-1 | TRBV7-3 | once
ASSQATRGEQY | TRBJ2-7 | TRBV4-1 | -
ASSPNRGAAQETQY | TRBJ2-5 | TRBV4-3 | -
ASSDSAYEQY | TRBJ2-7 | TRBV18 | few
ASSKTSLGSQETQY | TRBJ2-5 | TRBV9 | many
ATSIGTQSEKLF | TRBJ1-4 | TRBV15 | few
ASSVNTDTQY | TRBJ2-3 | TRBV9 | -
ASFTGLSGNTIY | TRBJ1-3 | TRBV19 | -
ASSWAPQPQH | TRBJ1-5 | TRBV6-1 | many
ASSFPTTNYGYT | TRBJ1-2 | TRBV28 | -
ASRTGVGNQPQH | TRBJ1-5 | TRBV27 | many
ATSEGGDGYT | TRBJ1-2 | TRBV24-1 | -
ASRYIAGGYNEQF | TRBJ2-1 | TRBV19 | few
ASSMGQHYGELF | TRBJ2-2 | TRBV19 | -
ASSSVSEETQY | TRBJ2-5 | TRBV12-3/TRBV12-4 | many
ASSLAGRDTGELF | TRBJ2-2 | TRBV7-9 | few
ASTQERGEQF | TRBJ2-1 | TRBV2 | -
ASSFAEHNQPQH | TRBJ1-5 | TRBV6-1 | -
ASSLWRGQGYT | TRBJ1-2 | TRBV28 | many
ASSPPQGTYEQY | TRBJ2-7 | TRBV4-1 | many
SAREGRTGGLYT | TRBJ1-2 | TRBV20-1 | many
ASSMDLNEQF | TRBJ2-1 | TRBV19 | few
ASSIGGTTEAF | TRBJ1-1 | TRBV19 | -
AWSEGGGGTETF | TRBJ1-1 | TRBV30 | few
ASGRGGLAGGYEQF | TRBJ2-1 | TRBV6-1 | -
ASSPTGTAFYNSPLH | TRBJ1-6 | TRBV18 | -
ASRLGRGVDYGYT | TRBJ1-2 | TRBV19 | many
SAEALWDGAYEQY | TRBJ2-7 | TRBV20-1 | many